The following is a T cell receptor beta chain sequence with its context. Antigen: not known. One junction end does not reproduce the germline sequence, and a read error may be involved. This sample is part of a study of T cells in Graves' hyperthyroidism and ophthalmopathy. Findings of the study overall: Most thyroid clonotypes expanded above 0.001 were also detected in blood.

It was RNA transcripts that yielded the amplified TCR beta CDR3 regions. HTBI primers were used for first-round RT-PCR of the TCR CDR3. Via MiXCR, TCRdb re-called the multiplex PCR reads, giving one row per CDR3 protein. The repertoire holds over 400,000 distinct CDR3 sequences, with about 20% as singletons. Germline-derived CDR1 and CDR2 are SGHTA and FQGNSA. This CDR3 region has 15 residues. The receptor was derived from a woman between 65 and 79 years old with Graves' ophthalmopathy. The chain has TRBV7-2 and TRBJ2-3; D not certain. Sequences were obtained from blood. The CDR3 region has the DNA TGTGCCAGTAGCTCTCGGGTGTTGGGCACAGATACGCAGTATTTT. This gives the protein CASSSRVLGTDTQYF.